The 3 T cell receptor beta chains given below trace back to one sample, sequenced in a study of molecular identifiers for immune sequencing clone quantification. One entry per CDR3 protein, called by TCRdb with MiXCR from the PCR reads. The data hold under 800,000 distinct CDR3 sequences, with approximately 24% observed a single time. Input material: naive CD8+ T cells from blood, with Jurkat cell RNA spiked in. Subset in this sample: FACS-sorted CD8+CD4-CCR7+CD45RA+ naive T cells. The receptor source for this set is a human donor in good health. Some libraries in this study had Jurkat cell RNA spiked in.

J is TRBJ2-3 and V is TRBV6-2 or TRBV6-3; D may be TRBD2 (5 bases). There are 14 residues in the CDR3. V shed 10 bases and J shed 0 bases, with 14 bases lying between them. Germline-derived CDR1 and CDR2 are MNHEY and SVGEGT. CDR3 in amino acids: CATSDYFSTDTQYF. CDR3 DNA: TGTGCCACCTCAGACTACTTTAGCACAGATACGCAGTATTTT.

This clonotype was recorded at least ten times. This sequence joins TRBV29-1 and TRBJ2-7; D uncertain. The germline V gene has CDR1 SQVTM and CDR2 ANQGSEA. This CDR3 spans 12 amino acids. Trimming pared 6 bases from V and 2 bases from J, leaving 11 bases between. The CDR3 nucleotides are TGCAGCGTCCTTTGGGAAACCTACGAGCAGTACTTC. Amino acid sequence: CSVLWETYEQYF.

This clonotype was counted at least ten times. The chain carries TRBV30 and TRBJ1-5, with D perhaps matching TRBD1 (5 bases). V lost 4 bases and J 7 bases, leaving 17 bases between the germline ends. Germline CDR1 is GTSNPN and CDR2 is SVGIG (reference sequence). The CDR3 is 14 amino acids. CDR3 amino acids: CAWTGGGPGQPQHF. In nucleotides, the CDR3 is TGTGCCTGGACGGGGGGAGGGCCAGGGCAGCCCCAGCATTTT.